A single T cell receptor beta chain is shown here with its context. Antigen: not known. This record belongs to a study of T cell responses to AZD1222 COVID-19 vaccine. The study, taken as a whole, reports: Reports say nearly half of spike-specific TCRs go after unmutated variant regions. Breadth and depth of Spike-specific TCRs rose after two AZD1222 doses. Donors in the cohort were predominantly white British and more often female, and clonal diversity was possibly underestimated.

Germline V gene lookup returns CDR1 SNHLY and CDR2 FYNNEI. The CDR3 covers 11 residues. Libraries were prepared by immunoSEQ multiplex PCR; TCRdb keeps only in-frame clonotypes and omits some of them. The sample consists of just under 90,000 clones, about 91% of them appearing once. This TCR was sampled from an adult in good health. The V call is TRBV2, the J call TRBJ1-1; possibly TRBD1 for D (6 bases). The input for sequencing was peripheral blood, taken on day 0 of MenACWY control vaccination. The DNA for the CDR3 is TGTCGGTCCAGGGGCGGGACTGAAGCTTTCTTT. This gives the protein CRSRGGTEAFF.